This T cell receptor beta chain was found in a study of shared clonotypes between healthy human individuals. CD45RO-negative, CCR7-selected cells formed the naive CD8 fraction, which excluded terminally differentiated effector memory CD45RA+ cells. Study results and caveats: Relative to clonotypes present in all four donors, those not shared had lower generation probabilities.

CDR3 length: 16 residues. The germline V and J ends were trimmed by 2 bases and 2 bases, with 13 bases remaining between them. Per the germline V gene, CDR1 is MGHRA and CDR2 is YSYEKL. Details on this clone: The antigen remains unidentified.

Measured with immunoSEQ multiplex PCR; TCRdb has only the in-frame clones, and not every one. Of about 2.2 million clones in the sample, 85% to 95% were seen once. The TCR was taken from a man between 18 and 29 years old in good health. Some clones in this sample may be carry-over from other donors' samples. The rearrangement links TRBV4-1 to TRBJ2-1; TRBD2 might be the D (5 bases). Sequenced sample: naive CD8+ T cells from PBMCs. CDR3 protein: CASSQRQRSTYNEQFF. The DNA of the CDR3 is TGCGCCAGCAGCCAACGTCAGCGGAGTACCTACAATGAGCAGTTCTTC.